Following are 17 T cell receptor beta chains from one sample sequenced in a study of CD8+CD57+ T cells in acquired aplastic anemia. Both TCR beta VDJ combination and CDR3 sequence profiling were carried out. Genomic DNA was the template for this profiling. Via MiXCR, TCRdb re-called the reads, giving one row per CDR3 protein. The profile shows 160,000 or so distinct CDR3 sequences, around 48% of them singletons. Whoever was chosen for sequencing had shown CD8+CD57+ cell expansion by flow cytometry. Specimen: sorted CD4+, CD8+, or CD8+CD57+ T cells (not recorded which) from PBMCs. The receptors here all came from a human donor with aplastic anemia.

The chain employs TRBV30 and TRBJ1-2; D is ambiguous. The CDR3 runs 13 residues. Germline assignment: CDR1 GTSNPN and CDR2 SVGIG (reference sequence). Trimming left V 3 bases short and J 5 bases short, with 13 bases between. The CDR3: CAWRKSLKYGYTF. The CDR3 DNA sequence: TGTGCCTGGAGAAAGAGTCTAAAGTATGGCTACACCTTC.

This clonotype was found a few times. This sequence joins TRBV20-1 and TRBJ2-2; D perhaps matches TRBD1 (6 bases). V was trimmed by 6 bases and J by 5 bases, leaving 16 bases between them. The germline V gene has CDR1 DFQATT and CDR2 SNEGSKA (reference sequence). The CDR3 is 14 amino acids. DNA of the CDR3: TGCAGTGCAGTTCCGACAGGCAGGACCGGGGAGCTGTTTTTT. Its translation: CSAVPTGRTGELFF.

In its sample, this clonotype was seen a few times. The chain uses TRBV11-2 and TRBJ2-1, with TRBD2 matching over 10 bases. The CDR3 sequence is 17 residues long. V lost 0 bases and J lost 3; bases outside the gene matches: 5. CDR1 and CDR2 from the germline V gene are SGHAT and FQNNGV. CDR3 nucleotide sequence: TGTGCCAGCAGCTTAGAAAAACGACTAGCGGGCTACAATGAGCAGTTCTTC. This sequence encodes CASSLEKRLAGYNEQFF.

The rearrangement uses TRBV7-2 and TRBJ2-7, with D uncertain. The CDR3 covers 11 residues. Germline CDR1 reads SGHTA; CDR2 reads FQGNSA. Trimming cost V 4 bases and J 7 bases, with 8 bases left between them. CDR3 nucleotide sequence: TGTGCCAGCAGCTACGTCCGGGAGCAGTACTTC. Protein sequence: CASSYVREQYF.

This clonotype has ten or more counts. This chain connects TRBV19 to TRBJ1-4; TRBD1 agrees at 12 bases. CDR1 and CDR2 from the germline V gene are LNHDA and SQIVND (reference sequence). V lost 8 bases and J lost 7; bases outside the gene matches: 8. This CDR3 is 15 amino acids long. The CDR3 nucleotides read TGTGCCAGTCCCGGGACAGGGGGCGAACGTGAAAAACTGTTTTTT. It yields the protein CASPGTGGEREKLFF. Filled out from reference TRBV19 and TRBJ1-4, the complete variable domain reads DGGITQSPKYLFRKEGQNVTLSCEQNLNHDAMYWYRQDPGQGLRLIYYSQIVNDFQKGDIAEGYSVSREKKESFPLTVTSAQKNPTAFYLCASPGTGGEREKLFFGSGTQLSVL.

The chain joins TRBV25-1 to TRBJ2-5; TRBD2 is a possible D gene (6 bases). Trimming removed 2 bases from V and 1 base from J, with 11 bases in between. The germline gives CDR1 MGHDK, CDR2 SYGVNS. There are 15 residues in the CDR3. The CDR3 sequence is CASSEGGTAQETQYF. In DNA form, the CDR3 reads TGTGCCAGCAGTGAAGGGGGGACGGCCCAAGAGACCCAGTACTTC.

This sequence joins TRBV19 and TRBJ1-5, with 9 bases identical to TRBD1. The CDR3 contains 15 residues. Per the germline V gene, CDR1 is LNHDA and CDR2 is SQIVND (reference sequence). Trimming removed 10 bases from V and 5 bases from J; junction bases left unmatched: 12. CDR3 nucleotides: TGTGCCACCAAGACCGGGACAGGGCCCCATCAGCCCCAGCATTTT. Protein: CATKTGTGPHQPQHF. Full variable domain (outside the CDR3, taken from reference TRBV19 and TRBJ1-5): DGGITQSPKYLFRKEGQNVTLSCEQNLNHDAMYWYRQDPGQGLRLIYYSQIVNDFQKGDIAEGYSVSREKKESFPLTVTSAQKNPTAFYLCATKTGTGPHQPQHFGDGTRLSIL.

This clonotype has ten or more counts. This rearrangement joins TRBV5-1 to TRBJ1-1; D call uncertain. Germline CDR1 and CDR2: SGHRS and YFSETQ. Trimming took 4 bases from V and 4 from J, leaving 11 bases between them. The CDR3 covers 13 residues. The CDR3 DNA sequence: TGCGCCAGCAGCACCCCGGGAAGCACTGAAGCTTTCTTT. Amino acid sequence: CASSTPGSTEAFF.

Comment on this clonotype: Compared with germline, one end of the junction differs, possibly owing to a read error. The chain couples TRBV7-2 to TRBJ2-7; no clear D. The germline CDR1 and CDR2 sequences are SGHTA and FQGNSA. This CDR3 has 15 amino acids. As DNA, the CDR3 is TGTGTCAGCAGCTCCACCCAGGAACCCACTGGACGTCAGTACTTC. Residues: CVSSSTQEPTGRQYF.

Many counts were recorded for this clonotype. The chain carries TRBV19 and TRBJ1-3; TRBD1 aligns across 9 bases. CDR3 length equals 14 residues. Losses at the gene ends were 10 bases for V and 0 bases for J; bases not matched to a gene: 4. From germline, CDR1 is LNHDA and CDR2 SQIVND (reference sequence). CDR3 sequence: CATWDRASGNTIYF. The CDR3 nucleotides read TGTGCCACCTGGGACAGGGCCTCTGGAAACACCATATATTTT.

This clonotype has ten or more counts. This chain uses TRBV3-1 with TRBJ2-5, with D hard to call. The ends were cut back, 0 bases at V and 3 bases at J, with 11 bases in the middle. The CDR3 covers 15 residues. Germline V gene lookup returns CDR1 LGHDT and CDR2 YNNKEL (reference sequence). CDR3 in amino acids: CASSQDNGREETQYF. CDR3 in DNA: TGTGCCAGCAGCCAAGATAACGGACGGGAAGAGACCCAGTACTTC.

This clonotype was picked up a small number of times. The V gene is TRBV24-1, the J gene TRBJ2-5, with 7 bases that match TRBD1. The CDR3 covers 15 residues. V lost 4 bases to trimming and J lost 2 bases; unmatched junction nucleotides: 6. Germline CDR1 KGHDR, CDR2 SFDVKD. The chain's CDR3 is CATSDPGTAQETQYF. In DNA form, the CDR3 reads TGTGCCACCAGTGACCCCGGGACAGCTCAAGAGACCCAGTACTTC.

About this clonotype: A much larger clonotype is one base distant, so this may be a read error. This likely comes from a read error, as the CDR3 has no conserved phenylalanine or tryptophan at its end. The chain is built from TRBV6-1 and TRBJ2-1, with unresolved D. Germline V gene data show CDR1 as MNHNS and CDR2 as SASEGT. The length of the CDR3 is 14 residues. V was pared by 7 bases and J by 3 bases, with 13 bases between. CDR3 sequence: CASTVNGHYNEQFL. Here the CDR3 DNA reads TGTGCCAGCACCGTGAATGGCCACTACAATGAGCAGTTCCTC.

This clonotype was counted once. V gene TRBV24-1 combines with J gene TRBJ1-5; TRBD1 is a possible D gene (5 bases). CDR3 size: 16 residues. V was clipped by 6 bases and J by 7 bases, with 21 bases between them. Germline assignment: CDR1 KGHDR and CDR2 SFDVKD. CDR3 DNA: TGTGCCACCAGTACCAATCAGGGCCAGAAAGGACAGCCCCAGCATTTT. Amino acid sequence: CATSTNQGQKGQPQHF.

This clonotype was picked up many times. The chain couples TRBV6-1 to TRBJ1-5; maybe TRBD1 (6 bases). This CDR3 has 14 residues. Trimming took off 4 bases at V and 7 bases at J, with 14 bases between the two ends. CDR1 is MNHNS and CDR2 is SASEGT in the germline V gene. This chain's CDR3 is CASSAPQGRQPQHF. CDR3 sequence (DNA): TGTGCCAGCAGTGCGCCACAGGGCCGACAGCCCCAGCATTTT.

The V gene is TRBV24-1, the J gene TRBJ2-3; D gene ambiguous. The CDR3 has 13 residues. Germline CDR1 is KGHDR and CDR2 is SFDVKD. V was clipped by 4 bases and J by 2 bases, with 6 bases between them. CDR3 region: CATSDQFTDTQYF. DNA of the CDR3: TGTGCCACCAGTGACCAGTTCACAGATACGCAGTATTTT.

This clonotype turned up a few times. The genes are TRBV2 and TRBJ2-3; D could derive from TRBD1 or TRBD2 (5 bases each). V was clipped by 2 bases and J by 10 bases, with 10 bases between them. Germline-derived CDR1 and CDR2 are SNHLY and FYNNEI. There are 12 residues in the CDR3. The CDR3 DNA follows: TGTGCCAGCAGTGAACGGGACCCGGCGCAGTATTTT. Its translation: CASSERDPAQYF.